This is a list of T cell receptor beta chains from one sample in a study of beta chain features in type 1 diabetes. Repertoires were generated with immunoSEQ multiplex PCR, while TCRdb's copy carries only in-frame clones and drops some. The table lists 55,000 to 80,000 clones, 45% to 50% of them singletons. What was sequenced was central memory CD4+ T cells from blood. All receptors come from a young man with type 1 diabetes. Each CDR3 is given with its conserved first and last residue. A D gene is named only where the DNA matches it firmly. Rows give clone size only sometimes, using once, few, many, or a class for an expanded clone.

>TRBJ2-2|few|TRBV11-2|NA
CASSLLVGTGELFF
TGTGCCAGCAGCTTACTGGTCGGCACCGGGGAGCTGTTTTTT
>TRBJ2-3|few|TRBV30|NA
CAWSSEGPDTQYF
TGTGCCTGGAGTAGCGAGGGCCCAGATACGCAGTATTTT
>TRBJ1-2|NA|TRBV5-8|NA
CASSYDRNYGYTF
TGTGCCAGCAGTTACGACAGGAACTATGGCTACACCTTC
>TRBJ2-7|once|TRBV19|NA
CASSIGILDTYEQYF
TGTGCCAGTAGTATTGGTATTTTGGACACTTACGAGCAGTACTTC
>TRBJ2-7|NA|TRBV10-3|NA
CAINQPESSYEQYF
TGTGCCATCAATCAGCCGGAGAGCTCCTACGAGCAGTACTTC
>TRBJ2-3|NA|TRBV29-1|NA
CSGGTDTQYF
TGCAGCGGAGGCACAGATACGCAGTATTTT
>TRBJ2-3|NA|TRBV6-1|NA
CASEVSGTDTQYF
TGTGCCAGCGAGGTGTCGGGAACAGATACGCAGTATTTT
>TRBJ1-1|NA|TRBV30|NA
CACRQGNTEAFF
TGTGCCTGTCGCCAGGGGAACACTGAAGCTTTCTTT
>TRBJ2-7|NA|TRBV6-5|TRBD1
CASRSGQGSFYEQYF
TGTGCCAGCAGATCGGGACAGGGAAGCTTCTACGAGCAGTACTTC
>TRBJ2-3|NA|TRBV28|NA
CASSSDIAAEGSTDTQYF
TGTGCCAGCAGTTCGGATATAGCGGCCGAGGGTAGCACAGATACGCAGTATTTT
>TRBJ2-2|few|TRBV2|TRBD1
CASRDRINTGELFF
TGTGCCAGCAGGGACAGGATCAACACCGGGGAGCTGTTTTTT
>TRBJ1-1|NA|TRBV5-1|NA
CASSLAAQMNTEAFF
TGCGCCAGCAGCTTGGCCGCACAGATGAACACTGAAGCTTTCTTT
>TRBJ1-1|NA|TRBV6-1|NA
CASRPSLRDTDSFF
TGTGCCAGCAGACCCAGCCTCCGGGACACGGATAGTTTCTTT
>TRBJ1-5|NA|TRBV7-2|NA
CASSPDNNQPQHF
TGTGCCAGCAGCCCTGACAACAATCAGCCCCAGCATTTT
>TRBJ2-7|NA|TRBV29-1|NA
CSVEVEVGRKQYF
TGCAGCGTTGAAGTGGAGGTAGGGCGCAAGCAGTACTTC
>TRBJ2-1|few|TRBV9|TRBD2
CASSVSQGGYNEQFF
TGTGCCAGCAGCGTGTCCCAGGGAGGGTACAATGAGCAGTTCTTC
>TRBJ2-5|NA|TRBV2|TRBD1
CASSARQGDGKTQYF
TGTGCCAGCAGTGCCCGACAGGGTGACGGGAAGACCCAGTACTTC
>TRBJ1-5|once|TRBV5-1|TRBD1
CASSLEAAGGGQPQHF
TGCGCCAGCAGCTTGGAAGCTGCAGGGGGCGGTCAGCCCCAGCATTTT
>TRBJ2-2|NA|TRBV6-6|TRBD1
CASRFAGQGKTGELFF
TGTGCCAGCAGATTCGCGGGACAGGGGAAAACCGGGGAGCTGTTTTTT
>TRBJ2-3|NA|TRBV5-1|NA
CASSPGTSSGTQYF
TGCGCCAGCAGCCCCGGGACTTCCTCGGGTACGCAGTATTTT
>TRBJ1-4|few|TRBV6-6|TRBD1
CASSGDRGNEKLFF
TGTGCCAGCAGTGGGGACAGGGGGAATGAAAAACTGTTTTTT
>TRBJ2-1|few|TRBV5-4|NA
CASSPGGIAYNEQFF
TGTGCCAGCAGCCCCGGCGGGATCGCCTACAATGAGCAGTTCTTC
>TRBJ2-2|few|TRBV29-1|TRBD1
CSVVSGGPGELFF
TGCAGCGTTGTGTCAGGGGGTCCCGGGGAGCTGTTTTTT
>TRBJ1-4|few|TRBV2|NA
CASSPGGGANEKLFF
TGTGCCAGCAGCCCCGGCGGGGGAGCTAATGAAAAACTGTTTTTT
>TRBJ1-5|NA|TRBV7-2|TRBD1
CASSPRGLRTFGNQPQHF
TGTGCCAGCAGCCCCAGGGGGCTCCGTACGTTTGGCAATCAGCCCCAGCATTTT
>TRBJ1-2|NA|TRBV6-5|NA
CASSYLGPEYGYTF
TGTGCCAGCAGTTACCTGGGCCCGGAATATGGCTACACCTTC
>TRBJ2-5|NA|TRBV7-9|NA
CASSLAEGVETQYF
TGTGCCAGCAGCTTAGCGGAGGGAGTAGAGACCCAGTACTTC
>TRBJ2-1|medium-sized|TRBV12-2|NA
CASRLVTPSRGNEQFF
TGTGCAAGTCGCTTAGTGACCCCAAGCAGGGGCAATGAGCAGTTCTTC
>TRBJ1-1|NA|TRBV4-1|NA
CASSQDGAPRRAEAFF
TGCGCCAGCAGCCAAGATGGGGCACCCCGCAGGGCTGAAGCTTTCTTT
>TRBJ1-1|NA|TRBV5-1|NA
CASQHGGSTEAFF
TGCGCCAGCCAGCACGGGGGAAGCACTGAAGCTTTCTTT
>TRBJ2-3|NA|TRBV6-6|TRBD2
CASSPGLAGGPNTQYF
TGTGCCAGCAGTCCGGGACTAGCGGGGGGGCCAAATACGCAGTATTTT
>TRBJ2-6|NA|TRBV11-3|TRBD1
CASSLHSRGRGANVLTF
TGTGCCAGCAGCCTCCATTCAAGGGGGCGGGGGGCCAACGTCCTGACTTTC
>TRBJ2-2|NA|TRBV4-2|TRBD2
CASSRLAGNTGELFF
TGTGCCAGCAGCCGACTAGCGGGGAACACCGGGGAGCTGTTTTTT
>TRBJ2-7|few|TRBV7-8|NA
CASSLVNSGSYEQYF
TGTGCCAGCAGCTTAGTTAATAGCGGCTCCTACGAGCAGTACTTC
>TRBJ2-1|NA|TRBV2|TRBD2
CASSASPRTSGRFSYNEQFF
TGTGCCAGCAGCGCCTCCCCGAGGACTAGCGGGAGGTTCTCCTACAATGAGCAGTTCTTC
>TRBJ2-5|NA|TRBV7-7|NA
CASSSQRGLGETQYF
TGTGCTAGCAGCTCCCAAAGGGGGTTGGGGGAGACCCAGTACTTC
>TRBJ1-1|NA|TRBV14|NA
CASSLEWNTEAFF
TGTGCCAGCAGCCTTGAGTGGAACACTGAAGCTTTCTTT
>TRBJ2-3|NA|TRBV5-1|TRBD1
CASSLSTGGRNTQYF
TGCGCCAGCAGCTTGTCGACAGGGGGCCGGAATACGCAGTATTTT
>TRBJ2-3|NA|TRBV5-1|NA
CASARGSTDTQYF
TGCGCCAGCGCCCGAGGGAGCACAGATACGCAGTATTTT
>TRBJ2-3|NA|TRBV11-2|NA
CASSLALGGPDTQYF
TGTGCCAGCAGCTTAGCCCTCGGGGGGCCGGATACGCAGTATTTT
>TRBJ1-2|once|TRBV5-1|NA
CASSREGANYGYTF
TGCGCCAGCAGCCGCGAGGGGGCTAACTATGGCTACACCTTC
>TRBJ2-1|NA|TRBV11-3|TRBD2
CASSYYGTSESEQFF
TGTGCCAGCAGCTATTACGGGACTAGCGAAAGTGAGCAGTTCTTC